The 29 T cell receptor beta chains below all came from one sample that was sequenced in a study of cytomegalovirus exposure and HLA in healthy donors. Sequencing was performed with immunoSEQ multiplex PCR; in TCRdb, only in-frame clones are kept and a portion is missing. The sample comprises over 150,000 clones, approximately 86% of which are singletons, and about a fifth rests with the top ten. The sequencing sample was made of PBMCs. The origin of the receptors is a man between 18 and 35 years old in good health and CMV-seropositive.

CDR3 residues: CASSASWGGLMGYTF. The CDR3 DNA reads as TGTGCCAGCAGCGCCAGCTGGGGAGGTTTAATGGGCTACACCTTC. The rearrangement joins TRBV9 to TRBJ1-2; D not resolved. CDR3 length: 15 amino acids. Germline CDR1 and CDR2: SGDLS and YYNGEE. The V and J ends lost 3 bases and 8 bases respectively, with 20 bases between them.

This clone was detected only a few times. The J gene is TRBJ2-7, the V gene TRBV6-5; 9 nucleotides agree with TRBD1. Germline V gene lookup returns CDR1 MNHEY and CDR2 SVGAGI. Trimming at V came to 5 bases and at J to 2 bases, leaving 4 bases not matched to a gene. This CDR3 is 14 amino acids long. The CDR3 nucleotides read TGTGCCAGCAGTCCAAGGACAGGGGCCTACGAGCAGTACTTC. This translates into CASSPRTGAYEQYF.

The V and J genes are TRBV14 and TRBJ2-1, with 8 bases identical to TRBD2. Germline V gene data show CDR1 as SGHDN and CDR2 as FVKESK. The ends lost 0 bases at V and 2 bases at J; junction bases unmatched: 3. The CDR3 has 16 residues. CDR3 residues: CASSQETGLAYNEQFF. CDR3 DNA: TGTGCCAGCAGCCAAGAGACGGGACTAGCCTACAATGAGCAGTTCTTC.

The CDR3: CASGLGADSNYGYTF. CDR3 DNA: TGTGCTAGTGGTTTGGGGGCGGACTCCAACTATGGCTACACCTTC. V gene TRBV12-5 combines with J gene TRBJ1-2, with D unresolved. V dropped 1 base and J dropped 2 bases, with 11 bases sitting between them. This CDR3 contains 15 residues. Germline V lookup: CDR1 LGHNT, CDR2 FRNRAP.

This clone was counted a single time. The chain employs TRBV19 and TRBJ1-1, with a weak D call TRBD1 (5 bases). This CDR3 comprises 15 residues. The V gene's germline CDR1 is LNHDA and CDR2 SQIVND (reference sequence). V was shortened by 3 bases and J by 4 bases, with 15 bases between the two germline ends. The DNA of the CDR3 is TGTGCCAGTAGTATGTTAGGAGGGGCTAGCACTGAAGCTTTCTTT. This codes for CASSMLGGASTEAFF.

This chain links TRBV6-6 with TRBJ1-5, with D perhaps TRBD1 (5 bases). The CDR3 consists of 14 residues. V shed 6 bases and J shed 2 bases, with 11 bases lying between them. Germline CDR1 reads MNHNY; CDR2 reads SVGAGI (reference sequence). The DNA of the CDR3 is TGTGCCAGCAGCGTCGGGGGTGGCAATCAGCCCCAGCATTTT. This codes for CASSVGGGNQPQHF.

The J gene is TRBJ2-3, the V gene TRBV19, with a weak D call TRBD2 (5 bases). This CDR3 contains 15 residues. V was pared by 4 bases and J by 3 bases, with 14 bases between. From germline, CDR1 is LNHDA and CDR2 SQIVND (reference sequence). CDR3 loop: CASSTRHGGTDTQYF. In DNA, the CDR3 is TGTGCCAGTAGTACTCGGCATGGCGGGACAGATACGCAGTATTTT.

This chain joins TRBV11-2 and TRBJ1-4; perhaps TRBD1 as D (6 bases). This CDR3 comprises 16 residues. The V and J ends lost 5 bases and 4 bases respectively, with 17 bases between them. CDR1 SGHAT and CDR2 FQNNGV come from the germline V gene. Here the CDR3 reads CASSKTAGTFNEKLFF. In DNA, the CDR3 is TGTGCCAGCAGCAAGACCGCAGGGACATTTAATGAAAAACTGTTTTTT.

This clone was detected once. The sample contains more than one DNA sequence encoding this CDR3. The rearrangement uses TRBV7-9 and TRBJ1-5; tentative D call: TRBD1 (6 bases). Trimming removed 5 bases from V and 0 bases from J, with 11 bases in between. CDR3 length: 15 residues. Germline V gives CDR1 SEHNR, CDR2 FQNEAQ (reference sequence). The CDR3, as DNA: TGTGCCAGCAGCCCCGGACAGTATAGCAATCAGCCCCAGCATTTT. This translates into CASSPGQYSNQPQHF.

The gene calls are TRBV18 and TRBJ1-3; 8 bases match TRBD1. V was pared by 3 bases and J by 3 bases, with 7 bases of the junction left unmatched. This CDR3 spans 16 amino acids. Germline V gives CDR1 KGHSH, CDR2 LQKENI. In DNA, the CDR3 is TGTGCCAGCTCACCTACTCCCGGGACAGGTGGAAACACCATATATTTT. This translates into CASSPTPGTGGNTIYF.

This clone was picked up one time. The CDR3: CASSQEPAVTRTDTQYF. CDR3 in DNA: TGTGCCAGCAGCCAAGAACCAGCGGTCACGCGCACAGATACGCAGTATTTT. The genes are TRBV14 and TRBJ2-3; D possibly corresponds to TRBD2 (5 bases). Trimming stripped 0 bases from V and 1 base from J, with 14 bases between. This CDR3 region has 17 residues. Looked up from germline, CDR1 is SGHDN and CDR2 is FVKESK.

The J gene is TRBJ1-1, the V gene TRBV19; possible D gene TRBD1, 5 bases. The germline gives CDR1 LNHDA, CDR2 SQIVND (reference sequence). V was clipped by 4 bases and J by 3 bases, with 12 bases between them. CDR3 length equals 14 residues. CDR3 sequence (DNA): TGTGCCAGTAGTAAGGCAGGGAGGGACACTGAAGCTTTCTTT. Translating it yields CASSKAGRDTEAFF.

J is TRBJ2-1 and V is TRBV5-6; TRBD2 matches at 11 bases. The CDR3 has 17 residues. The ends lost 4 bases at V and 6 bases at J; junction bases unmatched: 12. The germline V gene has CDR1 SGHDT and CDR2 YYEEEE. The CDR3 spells CASSPKRGLAEINEQFF. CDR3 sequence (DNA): TGTGCCAGCAGCCCAAAACGGGGACTAGCGGAGATCAATGAGCAGTTCTTC.

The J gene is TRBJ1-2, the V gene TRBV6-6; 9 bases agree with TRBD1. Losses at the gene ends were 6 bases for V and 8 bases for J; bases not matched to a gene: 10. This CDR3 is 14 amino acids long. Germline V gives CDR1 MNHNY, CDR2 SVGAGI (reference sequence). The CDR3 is CASSAGQGIGGYTF. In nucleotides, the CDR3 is TGTGCCAGCAGCGCAGGACAGGGGATTGGCGGCTACACCTTC.

The CDR3 DNA follows: TGTGCCAGCTCACCCGCGACCCTTCGAGGGAACACTGAAGCTTTCTTT. This codes for CASSPATLRGNTEAFF. The chain joins TRBV18 to TRBJ1-1; the D is unclear. This CDR3 region has 16 residues. CDR1 is KGHSH and CDR2 is LQKENI in the germline V gene. V was pared by 3 bases and J by 1 base, with 15 bases between.

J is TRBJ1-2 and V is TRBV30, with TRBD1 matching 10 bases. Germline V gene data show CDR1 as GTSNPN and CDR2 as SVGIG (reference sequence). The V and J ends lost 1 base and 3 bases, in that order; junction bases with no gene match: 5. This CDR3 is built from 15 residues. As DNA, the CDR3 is TGTGCCTGGAGTGGACAGGGGGCGTCTGACTATGGCTACACCTTC. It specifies CAWSGQGASDYGYTF.

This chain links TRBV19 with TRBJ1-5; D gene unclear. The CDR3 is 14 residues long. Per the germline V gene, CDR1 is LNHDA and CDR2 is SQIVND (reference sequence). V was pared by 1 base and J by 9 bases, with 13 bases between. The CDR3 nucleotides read TGTGCCAGTAGTATAGCGGGCCCGGAGGGGCCCCAGCATTTT. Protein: CASSIAGPEGPQHF.

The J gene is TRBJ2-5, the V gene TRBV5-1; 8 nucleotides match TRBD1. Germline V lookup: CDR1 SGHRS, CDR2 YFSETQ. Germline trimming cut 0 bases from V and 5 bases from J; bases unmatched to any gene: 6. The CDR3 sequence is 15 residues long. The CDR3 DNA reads TGCGCCAGCAGCTTGGCCGGACAGGGTGGGGAGACCCAGTACTTC. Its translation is CASSLAGQGGETQYF.

CDR3 sequence reads: CASSSPSGSRDTQYF. The CDR3 coding sequence is TGTGCCAGCAGTTCTCCTAGTGGTAGTCGAGATACGCAGTATTTT. The gene calls are TRBV19 and TRBJ2-3; D gene uncertain. The germline CDR1 and CDR2 sequences are LNHDA and SQIVND (reference sequence). The CDR3 totals 15 residues. The V end lost 9 bases, the J end lost 5 bases, and 21 bases lay between the germline ends.

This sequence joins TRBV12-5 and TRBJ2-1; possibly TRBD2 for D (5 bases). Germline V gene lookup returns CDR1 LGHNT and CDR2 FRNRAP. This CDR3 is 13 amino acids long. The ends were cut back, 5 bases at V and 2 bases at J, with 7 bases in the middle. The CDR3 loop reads CASGGGPYNEQFF. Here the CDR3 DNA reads TGTGCTAGTGGTGGCGGGCCCTACAATGAGCAGTTCTTC.

CDR3 bases: TGTGCCAGCAGCGTCGGGACAGTCGGGAACGAAGCTTTCTTT. Encoded protein: CASSVGTVGNEAFF. The chain employs TRBV9 and TRBJ1-1; TRBD1 matches 7 bases. Germline V gene sequence: CDR1 SGDLS, CDR2 YYNGEE. The CDR3 consists of 14 residues. The V gene end was trimmed by 2 bases and the J gene end by 8 bases; junction bases not matched to a gene: 9.

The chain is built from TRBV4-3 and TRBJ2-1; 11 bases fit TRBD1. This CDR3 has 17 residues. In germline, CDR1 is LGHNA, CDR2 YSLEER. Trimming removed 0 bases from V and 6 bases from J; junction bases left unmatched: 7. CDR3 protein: CASSQDMEGTGGNEQFF. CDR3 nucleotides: TGCGCCAGCAGCCAAGATATGGAGGGGACAGGGGGCAATGAGCAGTTCTTC.

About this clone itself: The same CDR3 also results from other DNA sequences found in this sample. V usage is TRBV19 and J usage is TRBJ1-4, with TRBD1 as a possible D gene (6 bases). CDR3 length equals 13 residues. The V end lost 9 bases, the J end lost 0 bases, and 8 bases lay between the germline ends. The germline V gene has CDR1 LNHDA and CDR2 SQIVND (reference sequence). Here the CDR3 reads CASRTATNEKLFF. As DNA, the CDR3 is TGTGCCAGCAGGACAGCAACTAATGAAAAACTGTTTTTT.

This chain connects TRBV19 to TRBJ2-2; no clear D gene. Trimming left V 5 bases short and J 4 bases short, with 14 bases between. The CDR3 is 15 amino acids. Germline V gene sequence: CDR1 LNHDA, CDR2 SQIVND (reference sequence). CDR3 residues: CASSPPPGSTGELFF. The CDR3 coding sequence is TGTGCCAGTAGTCCCCCCCCCGGGTCCACCGGGGAGCTGTTTTTT. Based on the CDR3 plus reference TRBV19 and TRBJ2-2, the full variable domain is DGGITQSPKYLFRKEGQNVTLSCEQNLNHDAMYWYRQDPGQGLRLIYYSQIVNDFQKGDIAEGYSVSREKKESFPLTVTSAQKNPTAFYLCASSPPPGSTGELFFGEGSRLTVL.

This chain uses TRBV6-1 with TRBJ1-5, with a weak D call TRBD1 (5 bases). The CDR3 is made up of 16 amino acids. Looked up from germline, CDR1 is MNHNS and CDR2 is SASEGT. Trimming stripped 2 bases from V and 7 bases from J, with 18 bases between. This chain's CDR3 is CASSERWSGTSQPQHF. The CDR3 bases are TGTGCCAGCAGTGAAAGGTGGTCCGGGACTAGCCAGCCCCAGCATTTT.

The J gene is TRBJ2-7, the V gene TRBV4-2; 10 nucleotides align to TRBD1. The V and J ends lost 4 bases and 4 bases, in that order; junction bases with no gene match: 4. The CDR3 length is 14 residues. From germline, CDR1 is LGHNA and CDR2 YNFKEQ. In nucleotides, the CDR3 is TGTGCCAGCAGCCCCCGACAGGGGGCTTACGAGCAGTACTTC. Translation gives CASSPRQGAYEQYF.

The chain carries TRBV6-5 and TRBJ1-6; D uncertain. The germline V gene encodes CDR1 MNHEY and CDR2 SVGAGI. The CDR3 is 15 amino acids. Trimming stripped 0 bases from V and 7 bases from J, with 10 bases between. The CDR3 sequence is CASSYSRGLNSPLHF. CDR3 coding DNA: TGTGCCAGCAGTTACTCGAGAGGGTTGAATTCACCCCTCCACTTT.

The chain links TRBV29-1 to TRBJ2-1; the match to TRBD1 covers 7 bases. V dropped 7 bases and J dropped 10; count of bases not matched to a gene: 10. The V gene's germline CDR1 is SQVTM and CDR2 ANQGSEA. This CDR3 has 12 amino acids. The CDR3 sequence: CSARPTGDEQFF. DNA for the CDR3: TGCAGCGCCCGTCCAACAGGGGACGAGCAGTTCTTC.

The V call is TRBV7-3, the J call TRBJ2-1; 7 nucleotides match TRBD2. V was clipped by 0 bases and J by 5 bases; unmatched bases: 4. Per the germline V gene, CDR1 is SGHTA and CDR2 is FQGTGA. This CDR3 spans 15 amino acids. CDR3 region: CASSLTGGRHNEQFF. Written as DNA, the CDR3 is TGTGCCAGCAGCTTAACGGGAGGGAGGCACAATGAGCAGTTCTTC.